Each of the 4 T cell receptor beta chains below was sequenced from the same sample in a study of human T cells and chemical hapten exposure. TCRdb called the RACE reads again in MiXCR, with one record for every CDR3 protein. The sample has 150,000 to 200,000 distinct CDR3 sequences; 25% to 30% are singletons. Regarding time point: patch test 3, about 24 weeks after DPC sensitization. The sample's treatment: therapeutic diphenylcyclopropenone sensitization with weekly scalp DPC. The starting material was whole blood, obtained in connection with sensitization to the hapten diphenylcyclopropenone (DPC). The receptors derive from a woman younger than 30 with alopecia areata. Some clones in this sample may be carry-over from other donors' samples.

This clonotype was detected a few times. The chain combines TRBV4-3 with TRBJ1-4; the D gene is possibly TRBD1 (5 bases). This CDR3 spans 14 amino acids. CDR1 is LGHNA, CDR2 YSLEER, per germline. V lost 1 base and J 8 bases, leaving 11 bases between the germline ends. Here the CDR3 reads CASSQARGREKLFF. As DNA, the CDR3 is TGCGCCAGCAGCCAAGCTAGGGGACGGGAAAAACTGTTTTTT.

This clonotype showed up just a few times. The junction and the germline gene differ at one end; a read error may be behind it. The chain combines TRBV2 with TRBJ2-7; weak D call: TRBD1 (6 bases). Germline CDR1 reads SNHLY; CDR2 reads FYNNEI. This CDR3 contains 14 residues. CDR3 region: CDSTKTGIGYEQYF. The CDR3 DNA reads TGTGACAGCACCAAAACAGGGATCGGATACGAGCAGTACTTC.

The V call is TRBV5-4, the J call TRBJ2-1, with 8 bases aligning to TRBD2. The CDR3 is 15 residues long. Germline lookup yields CDR1 SGHNT and CDR2 YYREEE (reference sequence). Unmatched junction bases numbered 2, after V lost 1 base and J lost 2 bases. The CDR3 loop reads CASSLRREAYNEQFF. The DNA of the CDR3 is TGTGCCAGCAGCTTGCGGCGGGAGGCCTACAATGAGCAGTTCTTC.

This rearrangement joins TRBV6-5 to TRBJ1-4; D perhaps matches TRBD1 (5 bases). Germline V gene sequence: CDR1 MNHEY, CDR2 SVGAGI. The V and J ends lost 6 bases and 7 bases respectively, with 12 bases between them. The CDR3 is made up of 13 amino acids. The CDR3 loop reads CASRTGGSEKLFF. In DNA form, the CDR3 reads TGTGCCAGCAGGACCGGGGGTAGTGAAAAACTGTTTTTT.